The source of this T cell receptor (beta chain) is a study of response to subunit inactivated influenza vaccine. TCRdb reanalysed the RT-PCR reads using MiXCR and keeps one entry per CDR3 protein. The sample has more than 450,000 distinct CDR3 sequences; around 11% are singletons. The V gene's germline CDR1 is SGHTA and CDR2 FQGNSA. Trimming stripped 6 bases from V and 0 bases from J, with 17 bases between. CDR3 length equals 16 residues. This clonotype was seen a handful of times. Its specificity is unknown. Study-level findings and limits: There was a suggestion from the authors that each seasonal influenza vaccination recruits few new T cells.

Another study also made use of these data, one on T cells expressing NK-cell markers. That report notes: The TCR beta cDNA came from 5'RACE template switching with UMIs.

The rearrangement links TRBV7-2 to TRBJ1-2, with D perhaps TRBD1 (6 bases). The receptor's source is a man aged 50-59 years who received an inactivated influenza vaccine. Sequenced material: PBMCs from blood, taken on the day of vaccination. In nucleotides, the CDR3 is TGTGCCAGCAGTCAGAGAACAGGGAAAACTAACTATGGCTACACCTTC. Encoded protein: CASSQRTGKTNYGYTF.